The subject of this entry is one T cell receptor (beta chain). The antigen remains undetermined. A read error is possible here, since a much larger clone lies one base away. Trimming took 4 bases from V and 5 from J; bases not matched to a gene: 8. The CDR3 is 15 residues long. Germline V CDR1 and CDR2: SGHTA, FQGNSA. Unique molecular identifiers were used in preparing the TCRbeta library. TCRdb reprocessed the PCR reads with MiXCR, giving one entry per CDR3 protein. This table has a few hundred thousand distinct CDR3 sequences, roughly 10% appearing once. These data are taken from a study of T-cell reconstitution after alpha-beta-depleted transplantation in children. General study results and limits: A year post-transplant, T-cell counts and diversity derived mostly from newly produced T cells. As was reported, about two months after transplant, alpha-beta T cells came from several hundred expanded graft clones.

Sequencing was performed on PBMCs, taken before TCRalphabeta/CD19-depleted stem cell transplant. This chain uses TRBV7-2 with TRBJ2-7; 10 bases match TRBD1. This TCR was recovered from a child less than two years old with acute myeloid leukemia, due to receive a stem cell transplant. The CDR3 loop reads CASSCPRDRGDEQYF. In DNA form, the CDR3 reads TGTGCCAGCAGCTGCCCCCGGGACAGGGGAGACGAGCAGTACTTC.